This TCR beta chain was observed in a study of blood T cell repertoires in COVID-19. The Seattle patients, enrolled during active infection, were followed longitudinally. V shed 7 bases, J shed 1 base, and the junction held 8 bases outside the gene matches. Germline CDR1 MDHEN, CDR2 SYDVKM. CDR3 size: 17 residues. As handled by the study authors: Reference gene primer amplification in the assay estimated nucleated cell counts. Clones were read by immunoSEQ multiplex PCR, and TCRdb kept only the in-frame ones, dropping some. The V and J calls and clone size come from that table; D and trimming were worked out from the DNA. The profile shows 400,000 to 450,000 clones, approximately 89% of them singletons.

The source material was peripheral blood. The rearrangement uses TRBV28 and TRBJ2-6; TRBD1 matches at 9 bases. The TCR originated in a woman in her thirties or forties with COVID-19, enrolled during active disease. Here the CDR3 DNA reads TGTGCCAGCACCGCTACAGGGGGCTTTTCTGGGGCCAACGTCCTGACTTTC. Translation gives CASTATGGFSGANVLTF.